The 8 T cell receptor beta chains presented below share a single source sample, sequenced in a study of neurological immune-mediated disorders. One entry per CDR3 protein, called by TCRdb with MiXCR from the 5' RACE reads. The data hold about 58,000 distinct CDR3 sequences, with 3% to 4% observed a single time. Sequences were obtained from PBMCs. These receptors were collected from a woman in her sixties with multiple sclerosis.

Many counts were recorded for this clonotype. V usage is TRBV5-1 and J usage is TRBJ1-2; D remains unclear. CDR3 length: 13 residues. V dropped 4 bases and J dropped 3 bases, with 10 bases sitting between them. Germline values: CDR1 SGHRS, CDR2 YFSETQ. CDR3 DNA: TGCGCCAGCAGCGACGAGCGGGACTATGGCTACACCTTC. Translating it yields CASSDERDYGYTF.

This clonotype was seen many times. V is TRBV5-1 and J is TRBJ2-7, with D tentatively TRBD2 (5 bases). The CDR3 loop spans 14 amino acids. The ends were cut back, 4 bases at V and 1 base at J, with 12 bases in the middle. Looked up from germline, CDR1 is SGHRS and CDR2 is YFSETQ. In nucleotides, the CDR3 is TGCGCCAGCAGCGGACGGAGCGGTTCCTACGAGCAGTACTTC. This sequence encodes CASSGRSGSYEQYF.

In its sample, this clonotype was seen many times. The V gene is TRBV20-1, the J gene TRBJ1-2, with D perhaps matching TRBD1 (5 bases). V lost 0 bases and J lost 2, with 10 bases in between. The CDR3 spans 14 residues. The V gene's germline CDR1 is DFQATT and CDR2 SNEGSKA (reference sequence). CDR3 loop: CSARDTGLNYGYTF. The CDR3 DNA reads TGCAGTGCTAGAGACACAGGTCTAAACTATGGCTACACCTTC.

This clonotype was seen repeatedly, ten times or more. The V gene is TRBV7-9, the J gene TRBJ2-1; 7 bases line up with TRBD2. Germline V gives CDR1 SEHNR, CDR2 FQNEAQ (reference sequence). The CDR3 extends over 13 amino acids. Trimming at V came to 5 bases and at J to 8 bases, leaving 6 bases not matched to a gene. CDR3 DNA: TGTGCCAGCAGCAAGCGGGACGGCGATGAGCAGTTCTTC. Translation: CASSKRDGDEQFF.

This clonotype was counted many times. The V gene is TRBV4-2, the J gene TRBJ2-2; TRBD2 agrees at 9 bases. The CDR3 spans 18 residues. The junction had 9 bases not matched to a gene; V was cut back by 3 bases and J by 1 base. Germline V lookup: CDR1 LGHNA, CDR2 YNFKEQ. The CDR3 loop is CASSHTLGLAKNTGELFF. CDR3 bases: TGTGCCAGCAGCCACACGTTAGGACTAGCGAAGAACACCGGGGAGCTGTTTTTT.

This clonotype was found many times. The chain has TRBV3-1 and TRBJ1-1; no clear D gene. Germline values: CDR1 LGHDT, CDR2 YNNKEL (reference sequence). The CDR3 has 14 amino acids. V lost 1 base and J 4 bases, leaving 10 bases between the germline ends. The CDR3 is CASSQVWSATEAFF. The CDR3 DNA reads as TGTGCCAGCAGCCAAGTGTGGTCAGCCACTGAAGCTTTCTTT. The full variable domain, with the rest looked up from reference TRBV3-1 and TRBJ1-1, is DTAVSQTPKYLVTQMGNDKSIKCEQNLGHDTMYWYKQDSKKFLKIMFSYNNKELIINETVPNRFSPKSPDKAHLNLHINSLELGDSAVYFCASSQVWSATEAFFGQGTRLTVV.

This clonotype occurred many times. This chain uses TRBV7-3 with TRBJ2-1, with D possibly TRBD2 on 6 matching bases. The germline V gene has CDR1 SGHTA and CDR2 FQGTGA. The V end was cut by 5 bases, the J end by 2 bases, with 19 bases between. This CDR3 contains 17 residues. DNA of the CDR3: TGTGCCAGCAGCCCCTCTGTGGGTAGCGGACCCTACAATGAGCAGTTCTTC. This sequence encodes CASSPSVGSGPYNEQFF.

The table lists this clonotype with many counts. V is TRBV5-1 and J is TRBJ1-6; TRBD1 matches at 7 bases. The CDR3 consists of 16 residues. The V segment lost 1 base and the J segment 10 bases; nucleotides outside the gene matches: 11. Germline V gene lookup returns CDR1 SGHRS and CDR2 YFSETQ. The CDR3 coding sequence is TGCGCCAGCAGCTTGATCCCCGTCGACAGGGACTCACCCCTCCACTTT. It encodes CASSLIPVDRDSPLHF.